Shown below are 3 T cell receptor beta chains from a single sample sequenced in a study of beta chain features in type 1 diabetes. General study findings and limits: Moderate yet significant TCRB CDR3 shortening was seen in Type 1 diabetes patients in all four CD4+ subsets.

cDNA synthesis used the whole RNA isolate, giving expressed TCRB sequences. Some clones are missing from TCRdb's copy, which holds only in-frame ones; the method was immunoSEQ multiplex PCR. The sample includes about 120,000 clones, 15% to 20% of them seen just once. These TCRs are of unknown antigen specificity. Sequenced: central memory CD4+ T cells from blood. These TCRs come from a man in his late teens or twenties with type 1 diabetes.

This clone was counted once. The genes are TRBV9 and TRBJ2-5; 10 bases agree with TRBD2. The germline CDR1 and CDR2 sequences are SGDLS and YYNGEE. Trimming removed 3 bases from V and 4 bases from J; junction bases left unmatched: 6. The CDR3 is made up of 15 amino acids. CDR3 bases: TGTGCCAGCAGCGCAGCGGGAGGGCCTGGAGAGACCCAGTACTTC. Amino acids: CASSAAGGPGETQYF.

Comments on this clone: The junction departs from germline at one end; a sequencing error may be responsible. The rearrangement uses TRBV6-6 and TRBJ2-7; no clear D. CDR1 MNHNY and CDR2 SVGAGI come from the germline V gene (reference sequence). This CDR3 has 12 residues. The CDR3 DNA reads as TGTGCCAGCAGTCCGAAGGACCTCACTCTCTTCTTC. Translating gives CASSPKDLTLFF.

This clone has a handful of counts. Other DNA sequences in this specimen translate into the identical CDR3. The chain links TRBV30 to TRBJ2-5, with D hard to call. V lost 0 bases and J 4 bases, leaving 3 bases between the germline ends. Germline V gene sequence: CDR1 GTSNPN, CDR2 SVGIG (reference sequence). The length of the CDR3 is 11 residues. CDR3 protein: CAWSVGETQYF. Here the CDR3 DNA reads TGTGCCTGGAGTGTAGGAGAGACCCAGTACTTC.